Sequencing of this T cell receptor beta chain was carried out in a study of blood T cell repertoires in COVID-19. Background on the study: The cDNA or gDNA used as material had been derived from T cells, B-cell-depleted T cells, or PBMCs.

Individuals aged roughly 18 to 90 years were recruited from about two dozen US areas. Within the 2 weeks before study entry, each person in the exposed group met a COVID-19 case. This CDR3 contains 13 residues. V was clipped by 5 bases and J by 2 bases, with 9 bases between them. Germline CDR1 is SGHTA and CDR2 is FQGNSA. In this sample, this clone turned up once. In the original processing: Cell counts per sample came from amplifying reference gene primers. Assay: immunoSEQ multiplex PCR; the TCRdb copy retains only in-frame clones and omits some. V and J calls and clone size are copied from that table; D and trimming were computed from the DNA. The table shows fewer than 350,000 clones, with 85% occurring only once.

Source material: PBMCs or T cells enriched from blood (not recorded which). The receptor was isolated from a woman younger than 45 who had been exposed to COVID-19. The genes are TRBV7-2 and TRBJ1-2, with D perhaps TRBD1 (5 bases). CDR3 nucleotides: TGTGCCAGCAGCCCTGGGGCAAACTATGGCTACACCTTC. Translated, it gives CASSPGANYGYTF.